Below are 2 T cell receptor beta chains sequenced from a single sample in a study of T cell responses to AZD1222 COVID-19 vaccine. This table comes from immunoSEQ multiplex PCR, and its TCRdb copy is limited to in-frame clones, with some not included. This table has 130,000 to 150,000 clones, 75% to 90% appearing once. Sequences were derived from peripheral blood, sampled on day 0 of AZD1222 vaccination. These receptors were obtained from an adult in good health.

The chain uses TRBV18 and TRBJ1-6; D unresolved. This CDR3 is built from 16 residues. Germline assignment: CDR1 KGHSH and CDR2 LQKENI. V was trimmed by 2 bases and J by 0 bases, leaving 8 bases between them. The DNA of the CDR3 is TGTGCCAGCTCACCAACGGGTAGCTCCTATAATTCACCCCTCCACTTT. This gives the protein CASSPTGSSYNSPLHF. Filled out from reference TRBV18 and TRBJ1-6, the complete variable domain reads NAGVMQNPRHLVRRRGQEARLRCSPMKGHSHVYWYRQLPEEGLKFMVYLQKENIIDESGMPKERFSAEFPKEGPSILRIQQVVRGDSAAYFCASSPTGSSYNSPLHFGNGTRLTVT.

The gene calls are TRBV6-5 and TRBJ1-3, with D perhaps matching TRBD1 (5 bases). The V end lost 2 bases, the J end lost 0 bases, and 8 bases lay between the germline ends. The CDR3 loop spans 15 amino acids. Germline CDR1 MNHEY, CDR2 SVGAGI. The CDR3 here is CASSYEGLSGNTIYF. The CDR3 DNA reads as TGTGCCAGCAGTTACGAGGGGCTCTCTGGAAACACCATATATTTT.